These 30 T cell receptor beta chains were sequenced from one sample in a study of cytomegalovirus exposure and HLA in healthy donors. Primers included in the PCR were 60 Vbeta and 13 Jbeta primers. The table came from immunoSEQ multiplex PCR; TCRdb's copy has only in-frame clones and leaves some out. The repertoire has approximately 280,000 clones, approximately 90% of them found once; the top ten carry about 4%. Source material: PBMCs. The receptors derive from a middle-aged man in good health and CMV-seropositive.

This clone was picked up one time. V is TRBV5-8 and J is TRBJ1-1, with 10 nucleotides matching TRBD1. Germline V lookup: CDR1 SGHTS, CDR2 YDEGEE. V shed 4 bases, J shed 5 bases, and the junction held 23 bases outside the gene matches. This CDR3 is 20 amino acids long. CDR3 nucleotides: TGTGCCAGCAGCCCAACCTCCGAATTCTGGACAGGGGGTTTTCGGACTGAAGCTTTCTTT. Its protein product is CASSPTSEFWTGGFRTEAFF.

The chain is built from TRBV5-8 and TRBJ2-5, with 11 positions matching TRBD1. The CDR3 length is 16 residues. Unmatched junction bases numbered 8, after V lost 7 bases and J lost 0 bases. CDR1 is SGHTS, CDR2 YDEGEE, per germline. In DNA form, the CDR3 reads TGTGCCAGCTGTACTGGGACAGGGGGGTACCAAGAGACCCAGTACTTC. Amino acids: CASCTGTGGYQETQYF.

The CDR3 spells CASRPGQGADTQYF. The CDR3 nucleotides read TGTGCCAGCAGGCCGGGACAGGGGGCGGATACGCAGTATTTT. This sequence joins TRBV6-5 and TRBJ2-3, with 12 nucleotides matching TRBD1. Looked up from germline, CDR1 is MNHEY and CDR2 is SVGAGI. This CDR3 has 14 amino acids. J gave up 6 bases and V 6 bases, and 4 bases lay outside the gene matches.

This rearrangement joins TRBV27 to TRBJ2-1; 7 bases align to TRBD2. V shed 0 bases and J 3 bases; nucleotides not matched to a gene: 2. CDR3 size: 15 residues. CDR1 MNHEY and CDR2 SMNVEV come from the germline V gene (reference sequence). CDR3 DNA: TGTGCCAGCAGTTTATCGGGAGGGATCTACAATGAGCAGTTCTTC. Translating gives CASSLSGGIYNEQFF.

This CDR3 is CASSPEARQLNTEAFF. In DNA form, the CDR3 reads TGTGCCAGTAGTCCAGAGGCGAGACAGCTGAACACTGAAGCTTTCTTT. The rearrangement joins TRBV19 to TRBJ1-1; D may be TRBD1 (5 bases). The CDR3 length is 16 residues. Germline V CDR1 and CDR2: LNHDA, SQIVND (reference sequence). Trimming took off 5 bases at V and 0 bases at J, with 16 bases between the two ends.

Only a few counts were recorded for this clone. The chain couples TRBV27 to TRBJ2-7, with TRBD1 matching over 10 bases. CDR1 is MNHEY and CDR2 is SMNVEV in the germline V gene (reference sequence). The trim removed 6 bases at V and 2 bases at J, leaving 16 bases unmatched. The CDR3 length is 18 residues. The DNA of the CDR3 is TGTGCCAGCAGACAAGGGGACAGGGGTCCTTTAGGCGCCTACGAGCAGTACTTC. Its translation: CASRQGDRGPLGAYEQYF.

CDR3 region: CASRPQGDTEAFF. The CDR3 coding sequence is TGTGCCAGCAGACCACAGGGGGACACTGAAGCTTTCTTT. The J gene is TRBJ1-1, the V gene TRBV27; 8 positions match TRBD1. CDR3 length: 13 amino acids. J gave up 3 bases and V 6 bases, and 3 bases lay outside the gene matches. Germline assignment: CDR1 MNHEY and CDR2 SMNVEV (reference sequence).

V usage is TRBV29-1 and J usage is TRBJ2-7, with D possibly matching TRBD1 (5 bases). The CDR3 extends over 11 amino acids. V was pared by 6 bases and J by 5 bases, with 11 bases between. Per germline, CDR1 SQVTM and CDR2 ANQGSEA. The CDR3 is CSVPGFHEQYF. The CDR3 DNA follows: TGCAGCGTACCAGGGTTCCACGAGCAGTACTTC.

The chain is built from TRBV30 and TRBJ1-5; unclear D gene. The V and J ends lost 0 bases and 9 bases respectively, with 9 bases between them. Germline CDR1 is GTSNPN and CDR2 is SVGIG (reference sequence). The length of the CDR3 is 12 residues. CDR3 amino acids: CAWSVGEGPQHF. CDR3 bases: TGTGCCTGGAGTGTTGGCGAGGGGCCCCAGCATTTT. Based on the CDR3 plus reference TRBV30 and TRBJ1-5, the full variable domain is SQTIHQWPATLVQPVGSPLSLECTVEGTSNPNLYWYRQAAGRGLQLLFYSVGIGQISSEVPQNLSASRPQDRQFILSSKKLLLSDSGFYLCAWSVGEGPQHFGDGTRLSIL.

This rearrangement joins TRBV19 to TRBJ2-1, with D hard to call. This CDR3 spans 15 amino acids. Germline CDR1 is LNHDA and CDR2 is SQIVND (reference sequence). Trimming removed 6 bases at V and 0 bases at J, with 12 bases between. CDR3 loop: CASSAWSSSYNEQFF. CDR3 sequence (DNA): TGTGCCAGTAGCGCTTGGTCCAGCTCCTACAATGAGCAGTTCTTC.

This clone is a singleton in its sample. V gene TRBV7-9 combines with J gene TRBJ2-2; 7 nucleotides agree with TRBD2. The CDR3 has 17 residues. Germline CDR1 and CDR2: SEHNR and FQNEAQ (reference sequence). The ends lost 4 bases at V and 1 base at J; junction bases unmatched: 9. CDR3 sequence reads: CASSSVRLAENTGELFF. In DNA form, the CDR3 reads TGTGCCAGCAGCTCAGTTAGGCTAGCGGAGAACACCGGGGAGCTGTTTTTT.

The V and J genes are TRBV5-1 and TRBJ1-1; TRBD1 matches 10 bases. The germline V gene has CDR1 SGHRS and CDR2 YFSETQ. CDR3 size: 15 residues. V shed 3 bases and J 4 bases; nucleotides not matched to a gene: 6. In DNA, the CDR3 is TGCGCCAGCAGCTCGACAGGGGGCGCGATCACTGAAGCTTTCTTT. It specifies CASSSTGGAITEAFF.

This chain joins TRBV28 and TRBJ2-1; 10 bases agree with TRBD1. J lost 5 bases, V lost 2 bases, and 6 bases had no gene match. Germline V gene lookup returns CDR1 MDHEN and CDR2 SYDVKM. The CDR3 length is 16 residues. CDR3 sequence (DNA): TGTGCCAGCAGTTTAAGGGGGACAGGGGTAAACAATGAGCAGTTCTTC. It encodes CASSLRGTGVNNEQFF.

As regards this clone: Other nucleotide sequences from this sample produce the same CDR3. V usage is TRBV28 and J usage is TRBJ2-7; tentative D call: TRBD1 (6 bases). Germline V gives CDR1 MDHEN, CDR2 SYDVKM. This CDR3 contains 13 residues. The V gene lost 4 bases and the J gene lost 3 bases, with 10 bases spanning the gap. CDR3 sequence: CASSYREFYEQYF. In nucleotides, the CDR3 is TGTGCCAGCAGTTACAGGGAATTCTACGAGCAGTACTTC.

The CDR3 DNA reads TGTGCCAGCAGTTTATCCTTCAGTGGTTACGAGCAGTTCTTC. As protein: CASSLSFSGYEQFF. The genes are TRBV28 and TRBJ2-1, with D hard to call. The CDR3 is 14 amino acids. The germline V gene encodes CDR1 MDHEN and CDR2 SYDVKM. V lost 1 base and J lost 10, with 14 bases in between.

This clone was picked up a small number of times. The CDR3 sequence is CASGKQGASYEQYF. CDR3 nucleotides: TGTGCCAGCGGGAAACAGGGGGCATCCTACGAGCAGTACTTC. The chain has TRBV27 and TRBJ2-7; TRBD1 matches at 9 bases. Per germline, CDR1 MNHEY and CDR2 SMNVEV (reference sequence). J lost 1 base, V lost 8 bases, and 6 bases had no gene match. The CDR3 runs 14 residues.

The J gene is TRBJ2-7, the V gene TRBV7-9, with 8 bases lining up with TRBD1. Germline CDR1 reads SEHNR; CDR2 reads FQNEAQ (reference sequence). The CDR3 covers 16 residues. V gave up 1 base and J gave up 0 bases; unmatched junction bases: 5. The CDR3 DNA sequence: TGTGCCAGCAGCTTAGACCGGACAGGGAGCTCCTACGAGCAGTACTTC. This gives the protein CASSLDRTGSSYEQYF. Complete variable domain (other parts from reference TRBV7-9 and TRBJ2-7): DTGVSQNPRHKITKRGQNVTFRCDPISEHNRLYWYRQTLGQGPEFLTYFQNEAQLEKSRLLSDRFSAERPKGSFSTLEIQRTEQGDSAMYLCASSLDRTGSSYEQYFGPGTRLTVT.

This clone has a handful of counts. This chain joins TRBV5-6 and TRBJ2-7; D is possibly TRBD2 (5 bases). V was pared by 4 bases and J by 4 bases, with 12 bases between. The CDR3 covers 13 residues. The V gene's germline CDR1 is SGHDT and CDR2 YYEEEE. CDR3 sequence (DNA): TGTGCCAGCAGCCCGGGTCGGGGTTACGAGCAGTACTTC. Amino acids: CASSPGRGYEQYF.

The chain has TRBV11-3 and TRBJ2-2; 7 bases fit TRBD2. CDR1 and CDR2 from the germline V gene are SGHNT and YENEEA. This CDR3 spans 15 amino acids. Unmatched junction bases numbered 8, after V lost 4 bases and J lost 6 bases. The CDR3, as DNA: TGTGCCAGCAGCTCCTCGGCTAGCGGCCCCGGGGAGCTGTTTTTT. It translates to CASSSSASGPGELFF.

The J gene is TRBJ2-1, the V gene TRBV5-6; TRBD1 is a possible D gene (6 bases). In germline, CDR1 is SGHDT, CDR2 YYEEEE. The V and J ends lost 2 bases and 7 bases respectively, with 10 bases between them. The CDR3 contains 13 residues. The CDR3 nucleotides read TGTGCCAGCAGCTTTGTCCAGGGGAATGAGCAGTTCTTC. This translates into CASSFVQGNEQFF.

Comment on this clone: The same CDR3 can be traced to other DNA sequences in this sample. V and J are TRBV10-3 and TRBJ2-1, with 10 positions matching TRBD1. V shed 6 bases and J 7 bases; nucleotides not matched to a gene: 12. The CDR3 runs to 16 residues. CDR1 and CDR2 from the germline V gene are ENHRY and SYGVKD. The CDR3 nucleotides read TGTGCCATCAGCCCCGGCATAGGACAGGGGGGGAATGAGCAGTTCTTC. It translates to CAISPGIGQGGNEQFF.

This chain connects TRBV19 to TRBJ1-2; TRBD1 is a possible D gene (5 bases). The CDR3 totals 14 residues. Germline values: CDR1 LNHDA, CDR2 SQIVND (reference sequence). The V and J ends lost 4 bases and 4 bases respectively, with 13 bases between them. This chain's CDR3 is CASSTSRQSYGYTF. The DNA for the CDR3 is TGTGCCAGTAGTACATCAAGACAGAGCTATGGCTACACCTTC.

V usage is TRBV29-1 and J usage is TRBJ1-2; D possibly corresponds to TRBD1 (6 bases). V dropped 4 bases and J dropped 8 bases, with 17 bases sitting between them. The germline gives CDR1 SQVTM, CDR2 ANQGSEA. The CDR3 has 13 residues. DNA of the CDR3: TGCAGCGTTGGGGGGGGCGAACTTTCCGGCTACACCTTC. This encodes CSVGGGELSGYTF.

In its sample, this clone was seen a few times. The chain couples TRBV7-2 to TRBJ1-1; 9 nucleotides agree with TRBD1. Germline loops: CDR1 SGHTA, CDR2 FQGNSA. V gave up 3 bases and J gave up 2 bases; unmatched junction bases: 1. This CDR3 region has 14 residues. CDR3 bases: TGTGCCAGCAGCTTGGACAGGGGAAACACTGAAGCTTTCTTT. Residues: CASSLDRGNTEAFF.

The chain carries TRBV4-1 and TRBJ1-1; 8 nucleotides line up with TRBD1. This CDR3 has 14 residues. V was clipped by 6 bases and J by 4 bases; unmatched bases: 7. Germline CDR1 MGHRA, CDR2 YSYEKL. The DNA of the CDR3 is TGCGCCAGCAGTCGCGGACAGGGTGTCACTGAAGCTTTCTTT. This gives the protein CASSRGQGVTEAFF.

This chain connects TRBV19 to TRBJ2-7; 10 bases fit TRBD1. Germline V gives CDR1 LNHDA, CDR2 SQIVND (reference sequence). The CDR3 runs to 14 residues. V gave up 5 bases and J gave up 3 bases; unmatched junction bases: 4. CDR3 amino acids: CASSPGQGYYEQYF. DNA for the CDR3: TGTGCCAGTAGTCCGGGACAGGGGTACTACGAGCAGTACTTC. The variable domain in full, completed from reference TRBV19 and TRBJ2-7, reads DGGITQSPKYLFRKEGQNVTLSCEQNLNHDAMYWYRQDPGQGLRLIYYSQIVNDFQKGDIAEGYSVSREKKESFPLTVTSAQKNPTAFYLCASSPGQGYYEQYFGPGTRLTVT.

Comment on this clone: Germline and junction disagree at one end, which may indicate a read error. The rearrangement uses TRBV6-1 and TRBJ2-7, with a possible D match to TRBD1 (7 bases). Per germline, CDR1 MNHNS and CDR2 SASEGT. This CDR3 contains 14 residues. The CDR3 nucleotides read TGTGCCAGCATTGAAGGCGGGACAGACTACGAGCAGTACTTC. Translated, it gives CASIEGGTDYEQYF.

The chain uses TRBV5-1 and TRBJ1-2; D is unclear. The germline V and J ends were trimmed by 0 bases and 3 bases, with 12 bases remaining between them. CDR1 and CDR2 from the germline V gene are SGHRS and YFSETQ. The CDR3 contains 15 residues. This CDR3 reads CASSLGPPVDYGYTF. DNA of the CDR3: TGCGCCAGCAGCTTGGGCCCCCCGGTAGACTATGGCTACACCTTC.

This chain joins TRBV7-3 and TRBJ2-1, with 11 bases fitting TRBD2. CDR3 length equals 17 residues. V lost 0 bases and J lost 4; bases outside the gene matches: 5. Germline V gives CDR1 SGHTA, CDR2 FQGTGA. CDR3 protein: CASSLTLPSGRYNEQFF. As DNA, the CDR3 is TGTGCCAGCAGCTTAACTCTCCCTAGCGGGAGGTACAATGAGCAGTTCTTC. Supplemented by reference TRBV7-3 and TRBJ2-1, the full variable domain reads GAGVSQTPSNKVTEKGKYVELRCDPISGHTALYWYRQSLGQGPEFLIYFQGTGAADDSGLPNDRFFAVRPEGSVSTLKIQRTERGDSAVYLCASSLTLPSGRYNEQFFGPGTRLTVL.

V gene TRBV6-5 combines with J gene TRBJ2-7; 7 bases align to TRBD2. V shed 10 bases and J 2 bases; nucleotides not matched to a gene: 11. In germline, CDR1 is MNHEY, CDR2 SVGAGI. The CDR3 contains 14 residues. The chain's CDR3 is CATAEGRVAYEQYF. In DNA, the CDR3 is TGTGCCACAGCGGAAGGGAGGGTAGCCTACGAGCAGTACTTC.